This T cell receptor (beta chain) was captured by sequencing in a study of identical twins. Study findings and constraints: Out-of-frame TCR alpha sharing observed in monozygotic twins exceeded model estimates. While abundant cord blood beta clonotypes carried fewer insertions, memory repertoires showed no such pattern.

This clonotype was detected only a few times. Its target is not known. From the 5' RACE reads, TCRdb called clonotypes with MiXCR, one entry per CDR3 protein. Here the sample spans approximately 500,000 distinct CDR3 sequences, roughly 24% being singletons. The same specimen was also included in a second study, on T cells expressing NK-cell markers. From that paper: Cells sorted as CD3+CD56+NKG2C+, CD3+CD56+NKG2C- and CD3+CD56-NKG2C+ T cells supplied the TCR beta repertoires.

This TCR was recovered from a young woman in good health. Sequencing used CD4+ T cells sorted from blood.

CDR3 region: CAISEQAGTDTQYF. The CDR3 nucleotides are TGTGCCATCAGTGAGCAAGCGGGCACAGATACGCAGTATTTT. This sequence joins TRBV10-3 and TRBJ2-3; a weak D match, TRBD2 (5 bases). Germline V gives CDR1 ENHRY, CDR2 SYGVKD. The CDR3 length is 14 residues. Deletions cut 2 bases from V and 1 base from J, with 7 bases between.